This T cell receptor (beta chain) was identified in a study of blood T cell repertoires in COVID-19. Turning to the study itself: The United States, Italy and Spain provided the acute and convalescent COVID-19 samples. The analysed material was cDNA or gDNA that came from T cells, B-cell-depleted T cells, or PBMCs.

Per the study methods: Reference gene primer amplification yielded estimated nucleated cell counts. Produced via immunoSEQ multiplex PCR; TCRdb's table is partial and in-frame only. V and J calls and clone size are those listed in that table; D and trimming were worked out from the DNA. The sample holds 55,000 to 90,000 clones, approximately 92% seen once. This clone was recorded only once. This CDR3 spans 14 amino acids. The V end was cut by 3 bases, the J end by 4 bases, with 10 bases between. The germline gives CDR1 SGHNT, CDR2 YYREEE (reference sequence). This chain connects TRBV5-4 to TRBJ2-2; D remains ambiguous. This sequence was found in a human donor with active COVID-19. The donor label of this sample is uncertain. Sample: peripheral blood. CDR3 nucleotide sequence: TGTGCCAGCAGCTCAGTTCTCTCCACCGGGGAGCTGTTTTTT. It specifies CASSSVLSTGELFF.